This TCR beta chain was identified during a study of response to subunit inactivated influenza vaccine. TCRdb re-called the RT-PCR reads with MiXCR, one entry per CDR3 protein. The table lists around 250,000 distinct CDR3 sequences, less than 15% of them singletons. This clonotype occurred a few times. The CDR3 has 16 residues. The junction had 4 bases not matched to a gene; V was cut back by 0 bases and J by 7 bases. Germline-derived CDR1 and CDR2 are LGHDT and YNNKEL (reference sequence). This TCR derives from a man aged 50-59 years who received an inactivated influenza vaccine. This chain connects TRBV3-1 to TRBJ1-6; 9 positions match TRBD1. The specimen comprised non-naive T cells sorted from PBMCs, sampled 14 to 15 days before vaccination. The CDR3 nucleotides read TGTGCCAGCAGCCAAGATTGGGGACAGGGAAATTCACCCCTCCACTTT. Its translation is CASSQDWGQGNSPLHF.